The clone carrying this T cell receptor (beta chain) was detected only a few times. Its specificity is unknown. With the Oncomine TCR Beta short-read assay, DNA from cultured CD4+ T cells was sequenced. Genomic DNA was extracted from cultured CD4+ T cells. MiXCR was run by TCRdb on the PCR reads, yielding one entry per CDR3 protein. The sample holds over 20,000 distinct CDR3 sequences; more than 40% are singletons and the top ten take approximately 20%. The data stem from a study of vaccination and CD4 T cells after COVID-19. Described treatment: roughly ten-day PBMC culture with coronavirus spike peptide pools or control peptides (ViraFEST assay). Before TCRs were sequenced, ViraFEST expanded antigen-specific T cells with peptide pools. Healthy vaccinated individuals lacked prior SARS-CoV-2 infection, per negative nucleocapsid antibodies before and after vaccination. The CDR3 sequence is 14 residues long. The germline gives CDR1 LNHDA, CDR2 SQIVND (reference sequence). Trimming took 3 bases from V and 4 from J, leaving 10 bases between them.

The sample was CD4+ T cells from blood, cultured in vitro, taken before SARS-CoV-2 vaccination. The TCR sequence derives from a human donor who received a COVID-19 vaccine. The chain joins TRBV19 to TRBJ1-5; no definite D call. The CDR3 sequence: CASSIGQPNQPQHF. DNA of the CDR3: TGTGCCAGTAGTATCGGGCAGCCAAATCAGCCCCAGCATTTT.